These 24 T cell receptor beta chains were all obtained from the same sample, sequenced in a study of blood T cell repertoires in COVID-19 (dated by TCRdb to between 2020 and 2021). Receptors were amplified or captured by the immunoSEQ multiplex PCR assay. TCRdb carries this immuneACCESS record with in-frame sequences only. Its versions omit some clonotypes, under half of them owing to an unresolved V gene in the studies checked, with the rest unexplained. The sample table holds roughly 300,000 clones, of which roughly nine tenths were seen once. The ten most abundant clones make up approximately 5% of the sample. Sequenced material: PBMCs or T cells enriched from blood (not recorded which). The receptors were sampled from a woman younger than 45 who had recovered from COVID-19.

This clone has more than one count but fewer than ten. CDR3 region: CASTQEELRGIYF. DNA of the CDR3: TGTGCCAGCACGCAGGAGGAACTGAGGGGGATATATTTT. The chain is built from TRBV2 and TRBJ1-3; possible D gene TRBD1, 6 bases. Germline V gives CDR1 SNHLY, CDR2 FYNNEI. The CDR3 has 13 amino acids. Trimming removed 7 bases from V and 13 bases from J, with 20 bases in between.

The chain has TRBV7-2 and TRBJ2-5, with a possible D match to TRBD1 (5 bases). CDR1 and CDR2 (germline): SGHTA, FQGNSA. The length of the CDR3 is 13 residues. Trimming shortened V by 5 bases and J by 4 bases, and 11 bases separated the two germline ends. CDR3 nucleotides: TGTGCCAGCAGCAAAGGGGCCCGAGAGACCCAGTACTTC. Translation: CASSKGARETQYF.

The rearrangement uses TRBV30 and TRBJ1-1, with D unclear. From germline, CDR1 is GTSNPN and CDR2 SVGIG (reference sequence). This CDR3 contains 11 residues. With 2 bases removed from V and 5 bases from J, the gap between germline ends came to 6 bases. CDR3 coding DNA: TGTGCCTGGAGTTATTTAACTGAAGCTTTCTTT. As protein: CAWSYLTEAFF. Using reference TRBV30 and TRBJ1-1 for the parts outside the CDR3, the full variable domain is SQTIHQWPATLVQPVGSPLSLECTVEGTSNPNLYWYRQAAGRGLQLLFYSVGIGQISSEVPQNLSASRPQDRQFILSSKKLLLSDSGFYLCAWSYLTEAFFGQGTRLTVV.

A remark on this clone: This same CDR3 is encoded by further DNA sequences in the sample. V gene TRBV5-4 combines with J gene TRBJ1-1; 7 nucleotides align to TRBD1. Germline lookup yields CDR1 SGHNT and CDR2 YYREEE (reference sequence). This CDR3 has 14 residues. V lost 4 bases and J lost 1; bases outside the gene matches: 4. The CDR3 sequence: CASSLGQTNTEAFF. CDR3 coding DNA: TGTGCCAGCAGCCTGGGACAGACGAACACTGAAGCTTTCTTT.

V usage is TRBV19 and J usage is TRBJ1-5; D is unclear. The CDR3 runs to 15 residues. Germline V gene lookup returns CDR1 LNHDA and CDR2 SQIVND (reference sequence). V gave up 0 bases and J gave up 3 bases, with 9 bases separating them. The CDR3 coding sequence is TGTGCCAGTAGTATAGAGGGCAGCCACAATCAGCCCCAGCATTTT. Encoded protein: CASSIEGSHNQPQHF.

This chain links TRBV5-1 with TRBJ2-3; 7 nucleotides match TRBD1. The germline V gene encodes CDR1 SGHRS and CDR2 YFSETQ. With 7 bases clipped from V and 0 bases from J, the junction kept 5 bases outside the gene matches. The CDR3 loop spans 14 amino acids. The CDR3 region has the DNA TGCGCCAGCTCCACAGGGGCTAGCACAGATACGCAGTATTTT. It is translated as CASSTGASTDTQYF. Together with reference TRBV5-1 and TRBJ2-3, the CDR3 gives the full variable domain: KAGVTQTPRYLIKTRGQQVTLSCSPISGHRSVSWYQQTPGQGLQFLFEYFSETQRNKGNFPGRFSGRQFSNSRSEMNVSTLELGDSALYLCASSTGASTDTQYFGPGTRLTVL.

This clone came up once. Here the CDR3 reads CASMRPGEGYTF. The CDR3 bases are TGTGCCAGCATGAGGCCGGGAGAAGGCTACACCTTC. The rearrangement joins TRBV6-5 to TRBJ1-2; D uncertain. V was shortened by 7 bases and J by 8 bases, with 14 bases between the two germline ends. The V gene's germline CDR1 is MNHEY and CDR2 SVGAGI. This CDR3 region has 12 residues.

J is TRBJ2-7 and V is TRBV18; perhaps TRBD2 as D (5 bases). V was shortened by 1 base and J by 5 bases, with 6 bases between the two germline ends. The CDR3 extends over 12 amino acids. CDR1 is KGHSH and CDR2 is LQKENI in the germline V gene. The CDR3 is CASSPQGDEQYF. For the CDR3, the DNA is TGTGCCAGCTCACCACAGGGAGACGAGCAGTACTTC.

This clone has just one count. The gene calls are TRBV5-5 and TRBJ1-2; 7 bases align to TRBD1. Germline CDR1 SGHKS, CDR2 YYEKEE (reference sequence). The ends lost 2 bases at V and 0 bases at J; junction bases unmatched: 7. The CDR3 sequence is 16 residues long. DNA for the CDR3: TGTGCCAGCAGCTTCCCCCCAGGGGGAGCTAACTATGGCTACACCTTC. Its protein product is CASSFPPGGANYGYTF.

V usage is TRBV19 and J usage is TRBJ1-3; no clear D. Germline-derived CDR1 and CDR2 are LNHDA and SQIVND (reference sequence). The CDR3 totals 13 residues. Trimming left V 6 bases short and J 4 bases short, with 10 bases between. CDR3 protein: CASSPGRGNTIYF. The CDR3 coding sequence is TGTGCCAGTAGCCCGGGAAGGGGAAACACCATATATTTT.

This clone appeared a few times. The CDR3 nucleotides are TGCGCCAGCAGCACAGGCGGACGGGGGGAAGGCTACACCTTC. Translating gives CASSTGGRGEGYTF. J is TRBJ1-2 and V is TRBV5-1; D is perhaps TRBD1 (5 bases). CDR1 and CDR2 from the germline V gene are SGHRS and YFSETQ. The CDR3 extends over 14 amino acids. The ends were cut back, 4 bases at V and 8 bases at J, with 18 bases in the middle.

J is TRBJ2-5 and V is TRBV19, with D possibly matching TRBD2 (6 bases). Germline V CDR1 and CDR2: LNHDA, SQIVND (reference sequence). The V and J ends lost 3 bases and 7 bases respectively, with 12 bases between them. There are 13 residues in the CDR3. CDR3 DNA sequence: TGTGCCAGTAGTATCGGAGGGTTGGGGACCCAGTACTTC. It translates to CASSIGGLGTQYF.

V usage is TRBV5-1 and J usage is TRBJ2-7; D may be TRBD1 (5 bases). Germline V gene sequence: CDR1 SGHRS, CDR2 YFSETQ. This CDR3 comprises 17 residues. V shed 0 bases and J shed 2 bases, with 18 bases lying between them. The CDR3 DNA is TGCGCCAGCAGCTTGGAGGGGTTGGTGAAAGAGACCTACGAGCAGTACTTC. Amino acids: CASSLEGLVKETYEQYF.

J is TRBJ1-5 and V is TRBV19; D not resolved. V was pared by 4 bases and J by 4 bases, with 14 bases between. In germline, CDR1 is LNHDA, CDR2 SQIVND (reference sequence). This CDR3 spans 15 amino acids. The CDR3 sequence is CASSRVGGANQPQHF. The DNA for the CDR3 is TGTGCCAGTAGTAGGGTAGGCGGAGCAAATCAGCCCCAGCATTTT. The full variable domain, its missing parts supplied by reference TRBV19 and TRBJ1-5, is DGGITQSPKYLFRKEGQNVTLSCEQNLNHDAMYWYRQDPGQGLRLIYYSQIVNDFQKGDIAEGYSVSREKKESFPLTVTSAQKNPTAFYLCASSRVGGANQPQHFGDGTRLSIL.

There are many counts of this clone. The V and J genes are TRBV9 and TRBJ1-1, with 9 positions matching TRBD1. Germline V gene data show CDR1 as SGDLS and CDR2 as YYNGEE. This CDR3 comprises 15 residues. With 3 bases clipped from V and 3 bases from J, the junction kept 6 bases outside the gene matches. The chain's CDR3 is CASSGRTGVDTEAFF. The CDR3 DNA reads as TGTGCCAGCAGCGGTCGGACAGGGGTAGACACTGAAGCTTTCTTT.

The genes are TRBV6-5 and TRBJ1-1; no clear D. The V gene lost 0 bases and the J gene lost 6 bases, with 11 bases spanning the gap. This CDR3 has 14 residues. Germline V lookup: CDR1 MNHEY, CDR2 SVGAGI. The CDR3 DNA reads TGTGCCAGCAGTTACTCCGGTTCGAGCGCTGAAGCTTTCTTT. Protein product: CASSYSGSSAEAFF.

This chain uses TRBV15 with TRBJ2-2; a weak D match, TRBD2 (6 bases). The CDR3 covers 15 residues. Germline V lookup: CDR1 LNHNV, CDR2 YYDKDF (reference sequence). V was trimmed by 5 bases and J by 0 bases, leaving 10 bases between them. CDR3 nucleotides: TGTGCCACCAGCGCGGGGAGACCGAACACCGGGGAGCTGTTTTTT. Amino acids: CATSAGRPNTGELFF. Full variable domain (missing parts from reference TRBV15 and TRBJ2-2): DAMVIQNPRYQVTQFGKPVTLSCSQTLNHNVMYWYQQKSSQAPKLLFHYYDKDFNNEADTPDNFQSRRPNTSFCFLDIRSPGLGDTAMYLCATSAGRPNTGELFFGEGSRLTVL.

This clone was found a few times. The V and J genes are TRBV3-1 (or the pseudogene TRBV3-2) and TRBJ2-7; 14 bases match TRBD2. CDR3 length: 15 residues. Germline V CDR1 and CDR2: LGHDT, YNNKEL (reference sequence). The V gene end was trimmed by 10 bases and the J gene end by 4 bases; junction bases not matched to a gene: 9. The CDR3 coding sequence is TGTGCCACCTCGAAGACTAGCGGGGGGGTGTACGAGCAGTACTTC. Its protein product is CATSKTSGGVYEQYF.

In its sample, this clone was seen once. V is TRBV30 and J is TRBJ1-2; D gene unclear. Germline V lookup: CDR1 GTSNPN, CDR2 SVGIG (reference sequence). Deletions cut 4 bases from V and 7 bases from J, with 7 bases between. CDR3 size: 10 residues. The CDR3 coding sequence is TGTGCCTGGAAGCCGGGTGGCTACACCTTC. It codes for CAWKPGGYTF.

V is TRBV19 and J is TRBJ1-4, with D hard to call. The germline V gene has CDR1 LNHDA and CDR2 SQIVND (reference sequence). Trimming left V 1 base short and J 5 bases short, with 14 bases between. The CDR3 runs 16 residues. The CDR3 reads CASSIASVFMNEKLFF. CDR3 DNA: TGTGCCAGTAGTATAGCGTCGGTGTTCATGAATGAAAAACTGTTTTTT.

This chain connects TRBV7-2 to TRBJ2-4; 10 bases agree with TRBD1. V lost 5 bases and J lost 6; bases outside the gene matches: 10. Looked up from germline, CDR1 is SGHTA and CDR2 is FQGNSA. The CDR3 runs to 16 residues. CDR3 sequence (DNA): TGTGCCAGCAGCGACGGGACAGGGGATCCCTTAAACATTCAGTACTTC. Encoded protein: CASSDGTGDPLNIQYF.

CDR3 sequence (DNA): TGCGCCAGCAGCCCGGACTTCTTGGGCACCGGGGAGCTGTTTTTT. This translates into CASSPDFLGTGELFF. The chain uses TRBV5-1 and TRBJ2-2; D perhaps matches TRBD2 (5 bases). V lost 4 bases to trimming and J lost 4 bases, with 14 bases between them. Germline-derived CDR1 and CDR2 are SGHRS and YFSETQ. This CDR3 is built from 15 residues. Based on the CDR3 plus reference TRBV5-1 and TRBJ2-2, the full variable domain is KAGVTQTPRYLIKTRGQQVTLSCSPISGHRSVSWYQQTPGQGLQFLFEYFSETQRNKGNFPGRFSGRQFSNSRSEMNVSTLELGDSALYLCASSPDFLGTGELFFGEGSRLTVL.

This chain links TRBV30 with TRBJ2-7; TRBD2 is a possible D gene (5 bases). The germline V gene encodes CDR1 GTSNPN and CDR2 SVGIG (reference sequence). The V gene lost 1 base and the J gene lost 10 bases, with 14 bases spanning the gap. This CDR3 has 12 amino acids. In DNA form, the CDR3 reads TGTGCCTGGAGTGATGGGAGTACGAGCCAGTACTTC. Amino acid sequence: CAWSDGSTSQYF.

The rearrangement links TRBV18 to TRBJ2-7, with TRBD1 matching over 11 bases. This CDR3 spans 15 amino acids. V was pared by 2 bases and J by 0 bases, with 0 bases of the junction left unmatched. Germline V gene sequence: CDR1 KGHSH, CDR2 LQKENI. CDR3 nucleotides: TGTGCCAGCTCACCAGGGACAGGGGGCTCCTACGAGCAGTACTTC. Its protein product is CASSPGTGGSYEQYF. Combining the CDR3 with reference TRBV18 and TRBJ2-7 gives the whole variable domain NAGVMQNPRHLVRRRGQEARLRCSPMKGHSHVYWYRQLPEEGLKFMVYLQKENIIDESGMPKERFSAEFPKEGPSILRIQQVVRGDSAAYFCASSPGTGGSYEQYFGPGTRLTVT.